This record looks at one TCR beta chain sequence and its context. Its matching antigen is unknown. The data derive from a study of breast tumors, draining lymph nodes, adjacent tissues. The lymph nodes were axillary draining lymph nodes from breast cancer patients. MiXCR was run by TCRdb on the multiplex PCR reads, yielding one entry per CDR3 protein. This repertoire shows approximately 170,000 distinct CDR3 sequences, 30% to 35% found once; its top ten account for roughly 4.5%. General study results and limits: Compared with lymph nodes, tumors were less diverse; compared with nontumor tissue, more. Luminal-like breast cancer showed significantly greater tumor-nontumor repertoire similarity than basal-like breast cancer did. Most tumor T cells seemingly derive from lymph node, then expand in tumor.

The sample comprised axillary lymph node tissue. The sequence came from a female donor with breast cancer. Some clones in this sample may be carry-over from other donors' samples.

CDR3 in amino acids: CASSTKGRNEQYF. CDR3 coding DNA: TGTGCCAGCAGCACTAAGGGCCGGAATGAGCAGTATTTT. The chain combines TRBV7-9 with TRBJ2-3, with no clear D. Germline CDR1 and CDR2: SEHNR and FQNEAQ (reference sequence). The CDR3 contains 13 residues. With 5 bases removed from V and 11 bases from J, the gap between germline ends came to 17 bases.